Listed below are T cell receptor beta chains from one sample, sequenced in a study of T cells in Graves' hyperthyroidism and ophthalmopathy. TCRdb independently ran MiXCR on the multiplex PCR reads; one entry per CDR3 protein. The repertoire holds about 530,000 distinct CDR3 sequences, roughly 18% seen once, with about 16% in the top ten. Sequenced input: blood. The receptor set was obtained from a woman in her late teens or twenties with Graves' ophthalmopathy. CDR3s include the opening cysteine and the closing phenylalanine or tryptophan. The D gene is left open where the match is weak. Rows may omit the clone size; those that give it use once, few, many or a size class.

>.|TRBV13|TRBJ2-3|many|11
CASSSGDTQYF
TGTGCCAGCAGCTCGGGGGATACGCAGTATTTT
>.|TRBV3-1|TRBJ1-2|many|13
CASSQEATGGYTF
TGTGCCAGCAGCCAAGAGGCAACGGGCGGCTACACCTTC
>.|TRBV10-3|TRBJ2-7|many|12
CAISKKDYEQYF
TGTGCCATCAGTAAGAAGGACTACGAGCAGTACTTC
>.|TRBV20-1|TRBJ2-7|few|15
CSARDPPGRNYEQYF
TGCAGTGCTAGAGATCCTCCAGGGCGAAACTACGAGCAGTACTTC
>.|TRBV4-1|TRBJ1-2|.|15
CASSDLSSNFYGYTF
TGCGCCAGCAGCGACCTTTCCAGTAACTTCTATGGCTACACCTTC
>.|TRBV29-1|TRBJ1-2|few|15
CSVEGYQDTNYGYTF
TGCAGCGTTGAAGGGTATCAGGATACTAACTATGGCTACACCTTC
>.|TRBV28|TRBJ1-6|.|14
CASRSGIVTSPLHF
TGTGCCAGCAGGTCGGGGATAGTTACTTCACCCCTCCACTTT
>TRBD2|TRBV27|TRBJ2-1|.|16
CASSLGTSGRMNEQFF
TGTGCCAGCAGTCTCGGGACTAGCGGGAGGATGAATGAGCAGTTCTTC
>TRBD1|TRBV11-2|TRBJ2-4|many|15
CASSERSGGAGIQYF
TGTGCCAGCAGCGAACGTTCAGGGGGCGCAGGCATTCAGTACTTC
>.|TRBV7-9|TRBJ1-1|.|12
CASSLELDEAFF
TGTGCCAGCAGCTTAGAGCTTGATGAAGCTTTCTTT
>.|TRBV4-1|TRBJ2-1|few|13
CASSRLEYNEQFF
TGCGCCAGCAGCCGGTTGGAGTACAATGAGCAGTTCTTC
>.|TRBV12-3/TRBV12-4|TRBJ2-2|few|15
CASSLEVAAGGELFF
TGTGCCAGCAGTTTAGAGGTAGCGGCAGGCGGGGAGCTGTTTTTT
>.|TRBV6-2/TRBV6-3|TRBJ1-6|.|13
CASSYSGPRPLHF
TGTGCCAGCAGTTACTCAGGACCTCGACCCCTCCACTTT
>.|TRBV28|TRBJ2-7|many|11
CASSLRWEQYF
TGTGCCAGCAGTCTCCGGTGGGAGCAGTACTTC
>.|TRBV20-1|TRBJ1-1|.|12
CRVAGGHTEAFF
TGCAGGGTAGCGGGAGGTCACACTGAAGCTTTCTTT
>TRBD1|TRBV20-1|TRBJ1-4|few|13
CSARGQLNEKLFF
TGCAGTGCACGGGGACAGTTGAATGAAAAACTGTTTTTT
>.|TRBV7-6|TRBJ1-2|many|14
CASSLEPAIYGYTF
TGTGCCAGCAGCTTAGAACCAGCCATCTATGGCTACACCTTC
>.|TRBV2|TRBJ1-1|many|14
CASSEVSESTEAFF
TGTGCCAGCAGTGAGGTATCCGAGAGCACTGAAGCTTTCTTT
>.|TRBV4-3|TRBJ2-5|.|14
CASSQASIGETQYF
TGCGCCAGCAGCCAAGCGTCGATCGGAGAGACCCAGTACTTC
>.|TRBV7-9|TRBJ1-1|.|14
CASSSISGDWEAFF
TGTGCCAGCAGCTCAATCAGTGGGGATTGGGAAGCTTTCTTT
>.|TRBV5-1|TRBJ2-7|many|13
CASSPSGAYEQYF
TGCGCCAGCAGCCCATCGGGCGCCTACGAGCAGTACTTC
>.|TRBV11-2|TRBJ2-5|many|11
CASSTEETQYF
TGTGCCAGCAGCACCGAAGAGACCCAGTACTTC
>.|TRBV7-2|TRBJ1-4|many|14
CASSLTRVDEKLFF
TGTGCCAGCAGCTTAACCAGGGTCGACGAAAAACTGTTTTTT
>.|TRBV28|TRBJ2-7|many|12
CATNDRPYEQYF
TGTGCCACCAATGACAGGCCCTACGAGCAGTACTTC
>TRBD2|TRBV11-2|TRBJ2-7|.|16
CASSVIPGLAGYEQYF
TGTGCCAGCAGCGTGATCCCGGGACTAGCGGGTTACGAGCAGTACTTC
>.|TRBV27|TRBJ2-7|many|14
CASSLKGYSYEQYF
TGTGCCAGCAGTTTAAAGGGATACTCCTACGAGCAGTACTTC
>.|TRBV7-2|TRBJ2-1|many|15
CASSLSGGDYNEQFF
TGTGCCAGCAGCTTAAGTGGCGGAGATTACAATGAGCAGTTCTTC
>.|TRBV13|TRBJ1-2|.|15
CASSLTGGQVYGYTF
TGTGCCAGCAGCTTAACGGGGGGGCAGGTCTATGGCTACACCTTC
>TRBD1|TRBV6-1|TRBJ2-5|.|14
CASTRTGGGETQYF
TGTGCCAGCACCAGGACAGGGGGCGGAGAGACCCAGTACTTC
>.|TRBV28|TRBJ1-2|many|14
CASSLASSGHGYTF
TGTGCCAGCAGTTTGGCCAGCTCGGGGCATGGCTACACCTTC
>TRBD2|TRBV9|TRBJ2-7|.|16
CASSVEASGAGYEQYF
TGTGCCAGCAGCGTAGAGGCTAGCGGAGCTGGCTACGAGCAGTACTTC
>TRBD1|TRBV28|TRBJ1-1|many|14
CASSHRTGRTEAFF
TGTGCCAGCAGTCACCGGACAGGGAGGACTGAAGCTTTCTTT
>TRBD2|TRBV12-3/TRBV12-4|TRBJ2-2|few|19
CASSLIVLAGEANTGELFF
TGTGCCAGCAGTTTAATCGTACTAGCGGGAGAAGCGAACACCGGGGAGCTGTTTTTT
>.|TRBV20-1|TRBJ2-7|many|14
CSARRRGDPAEQYF
TGCAGTGCGAGACGAAGGGGGGATCCTGCCGAGCAGTACTTC
>.|TRBV4-1|TRBJ2-7|few|15
CASSQGRNPGYEQYF
TGCGCCAGCAGCCAAGGAAGAAACCCGGGGTACGAGCAGTACTTC
>.|TRBV11-2|TRBJ2-2|many|15
CASSQTGINTGELFF
TGTGCCAGCAGCCAAACCGGGATCAACACCGGGGAGCTGTTTTTT
>TRBD1|TRBV27|TRBJ1-2|.|15
CASSIPGQKNYGYTF
TGTGCCAGCAGTATCCCGGGACAGAAGAACTATGGCTACACCTTC